One sample yielded the 18 T cell receptor beta chains listed below, sequenced in a study of T cell changes during pregnancy in multiple sclerosis. Profiled with immunoSEQ multiplex PCR; TCRdb holds only in-frame clones, not every one. This table holds 50,000 to 80,000 clones, approximately 92% found once. The sample in question was peripheral blood, obtained in the second trimester of pregnancy. The receptors stem from a female donor with multiple sclerosis, enrolled in a pregnancy study.

This sequence joins TRBV10-3 and TRBJ2-7; TRBD2 agrees at 7 bases. The germline CDR1 and CDR2 sequences are ENHRY and SYGVKD. V lost 2 bases to trimming and J lost 2 bases; unmatched junction nucleotides: 3. This CDR3 is built from 14 residues. The CDR3 coding sequence is TGTGCCATCAGTGAGGGGGGGGGTGCCTACGAGCAGTACTTC. As protein: CAISEGGGAYEQYF.

The V gene is TRBV9, the J gene TRBJ2-7; 10 bases are a match to TRBD1. Per germline, CDR1 SGDLS and CDR2 YYNGEE. The CDR3 loop spans 17 amino acids. V trimming: 0 bases; J trimming: 3 bases; junction bases outside the gene matches: 9. In DNA form, the CDR3 reads TGTGCCAGCAGCGTAGGGTTTTCGGGGACAGGGGACTACGAGCAGTACTTC. Its translation is CASSVGFSGTGDYEQYF.

The genes are TRBV10-1 and TRBJ2-5, with TRBD2 matching over 9 bases. Near its end, the DNA agrees better with TRBJ2-7, so the J call may be wrong. The length of the CDR3 is 14 residues. Per germline, CDR1 WNHNN and CDR2 SYGVQD (reference sequence). The CDR3 nucleotides are TGCGCCAGCAGTGGGCTAGCGGGGTCCTACGAGCAGTACTTC. Translation: CASSGLAGSYEQYF.

This chain uses TRBV11-2 with TRBJ2-1, with TRBD2 as a possible D gene (5 bases). The CDR3 runs 15 residues. Looked up from germline, CDR1 is SGHAT and CDR2 is FQNNGV. The ends were cut back, 4 bases at V and 4 bases at J, with 14 bases in the middle. CDR3 bases: TGTGCCAGCAGCTCCCAAGGGTGGACTTACAATGAGCAGTTCTTC. Translated: CASSSQGWTYNEQFF.

The CDR3 nucleotides read TGTGCCAGCAGAAACAGTCGGGGTTCGGGGGAAAAACTGTTTTTT. It codes for CASRNSRGSGEKLFF. This chain connects TRBV6-5 to TRBJ1-4; D gene unclear. There are 15 residues in the CDR3. V lost 6 bases and J lost 8, with 19 bases in between. CDR1 MNHEY and CDR2 SVGAGI come from the germline V gene.

The rearrangement joins TRBV30 to TRBJ2-7; 10 nucleotides match TRBD2. CDR1 is GTSNPN, CDR2 SVGIG, per germline (reference sequence). CDR3 length: 13 amino acids. J gave up 5 bases and V 2 bases, and 3 bases lay outside the gene matches. The CDR3 DNA sequence: TGTGCCTGGAGTCATGGACTAGCGGACGAGCAGTACTTC. Its protein product is CAWSHGLADEQYF.

V usage is TRBV28 and J usage is TRBJ2-5; D is perhaps TRBD2 (7 bases). The end of the DNA aligns better with TRBJ2-7, so the J call may be wrong. Germline V gene data show CDR1 as MDHEN and CDR2 as SYDVKM. The CDR3 totals 14 residues. The CDR3 is CASSRGGEPNEQYF. In DNA, the CDR3 is TGTGCCAGCAGTAGGGGGGGAGAACCCAACGAGCAGTACTTC.

The V and J genes are TRBV25-1 and TRBJ1-1, with 10 bases identical to TRBD1. Germline V gene lookup returns CDR1 MGHDK and CDR2 SYGVNS. The length of the CDR3 is 17 residues. V lost 0 bases and J lost 5; bases outside the gene matches: 9. Written as DNA, the CDR3 is TGTGCCAGCAGTGAATACGGATTAAGGGACAGGGGAACTGAAGCTTTCTTT. This sequence encodes CASSEYGLRDRGTEAFF.

The chain uses TRBV9 and TRBJ2-3; D unclear. Germline-derived CDR1 and CDR2 are SGDLS and YYNGEE. The CDR3 spans 14 residues. Trimming pared 2 bases from V and 2 bases from J, leaving 9 bases between. As DNA, the CDR3 is TGTGCCAGCAGCGTTTATGACACCACAGATACGCAGTATTTT. Residues: CASSVYDTTDTQYF. The complete variable domain, with remaining parts taken from reference TRBV9 and TRBJ2-3, reads DSGVTQTPKHLITATGQRVTLRCSPRSGDLSVYWYQQSLDQGLQFLIQYYNGEERAKGNILERFSAQQFPDLHSELNLSSLELGDSALYFCASSVYDTTDTQYFGPGTRLTVL.

V is TRBV6-5 and J is TRBJ1-5; TRBD1 agrees at 9 bases. V dropped 5 bases and J dropped 6; count of bases not matched to a gene: 8. The CDR3 is made up of 15 amino acids. Germline V gene sequence: CDR1 MNHEY, CDR2 SVGAGI. The CDR3 sequence is CASSTTGGGGQPQHF. CDR3 DNA: TGTGCCAGCAGTACCACAGGGGGCGGTGGTCAGCCCCAGCATTTT.

This chain links TRBV5-1 with TRBJ2-7, with D possibly matching TRBD2 (5 bases). Deletions cut 1 base from V and 1 base from J, with 12 bases between. CDR3 length: 15 residues. The germline CDR1 and CDR2 sequences are SGHRS and YFSETQ. CDR3: CASSLYTGTSYEQYF. DNA for the CDR3: TGCGCCAGCAGCTTGTATACGGGAACGTCCTACGAGCAGTACTTC.

The chain uses TRBV19 and TRBJ1-2; D call uncertain. The CDR3 spans 15 residues. Trimming left V 5 bases short and J 3 bases short, with 16 bases between. Germline V gene data show CDR1 as LNHDA and CDR2 as SQIVND (reference sequence). The CDR3 region has the DNA TGTGCCAGTAGTCCCGACCGTATCGGGGACTATGGCTACACCTTC. Translating it yields CASSPDRIGDYGYTF. Full variable domain (outside the CDR3, taken from reference TRBV19 and TRBJ1-2): DGGITQSPKYLFRKEGQNVTLSCEQNLNHDAMYWYRQDPGQGLRLIYYSQIVNDFQKGDIAEGYSVSREKKESFPLTVTSAQKNPTAFYLCASSPDRIGDYGYTFGSGTRLTVV.

This clone has only a few counts. This chain links TRBV7-9 with TRBJ2-1; TRBD2 matches at 11 bases. Germline trimming cut 4 bases from V and 4 bases from J; bases unmatched to any gene: 3. The CDR3 totals 15 residues. In germline, CDR1 is SEHNR, CDR2 FQNEAQ (reference sequence). This CDR3 reads CASSSRLAGYNEQFF. CDR3 DNA: TGTGCCAGCAGCTCCCGACTAGCGGGGTACAATGAGCAGTTCTTC.

The chain joins TRBV19 to TRBJ2-5; D is perhaps TRBD1 (5 bases). Germline CDR1 and CDR2: LNHDA and SQIVND (reference sequence). CDR3 length equals 14 residues. V was cut by 6 bases and J by 1 base, with 12 bases left in between. This chain's CDR3 is CASRYTGSQETQYF. The CDR3 region has the DNA TGTGCCAGTAGGTATACAGGTAGCCAAGAGACCCAGTACTTC.

The gene calls are TRBV10-3 and TRBJ2-4; the match to TRBD1 covers 8 bases. CDR3 length: 16 residues. The V segment lost 3 bases and the J segment 5 bases; nucleotides outside the gene matches: 9. The germline gives CDR1 ENHRY, CDR2 SYGVKD. CDR3 in DNA: TGTGCCATCAGTGACTACCGGGACAGGCAACAAAACATTCAGTACTTC. It is translated as CAISDYRDRQQNIQYF.

This clone was seen a few times. The chain couples TRBV28 to TRBJ2-1, with D unclear. CDR3 size: 15 residues. Per the germline V gene, CDR1 is MDHEN and CDR2 is SYDVKM. V lost 5 bases to trimming and J lost 9 bases, with 20 bases between them. In DNA, the CDR3 is TGTGCCAGCAGTCCCATGCCCTCCGCCTGGCCTGAGCAGTTCTTC. Translated: CASSPMPSAWPEQFF.

This clone appeared once. The chain links TRBV11-2 to TRBJ2-3; 11 bases match TRBD2. CDR3 size: 16 residues. Per germline, CDR1 SGHAT and CDR2 FQNNGV. V lost 3 bases, J lost 2 bases, and 4 bases stayed unmatched. The CDR3 loop is CASSFSGRANTDTQYF. In nucleotides, the CDR3 is TGTGCCAGCAGCTTTAGCGGGAGGGCAAACACAGATACGCAGTATTTT.

This chain uses TRBV19 with TRBJ1-5; 8 bases fit TRBD1. CDR1 and CDR2 from the germline V gene are LNHDA and SQIVND (reference sequence). This CDR3 has 19 amino acids. Unmatched junction bases numbered 13, after V lost 1 base and J lost 2 bases. CDR3 sequence: CASSIGGFYRGSRNQPQHF. In nucleotides, the CDR3 is TGTGCCAGTAGTATAGGGGGGTTCTACAGGGGGAGTCGCAATCAGCCCCAGCATTTT.